The clone carrying this T cell receptor beta chain was picked up a small number of times. Its specificity is not known. Trimming removed 5 bases from V and 2 bases from J, with 3 bases in between. The CDR3 is made up of 11 amino acids. The entry originates in a study of T-cell memory formation after mild COVID-19. General observations from the study: Later expanders leaned toward CD4+, whereas clones contracting from day 15 to 85 were balanced CD4/CD8.

In TCRdb, the 5' RACE reads were re-called with MiXCR into one record per CDR3 protein. Seen here are tens of thousands of distinct CDR3 sequences, around 6.1% observed once, and the top ten hold about 0.8%. This chain joins TRBV12-3 or TRBV12-4 and TRBJ2-5; D gene unclear. The sample taken for sequencing was PBMCs or a T cell subset sorted from them (not recorded which). This receptor was taken from an adult who had mild COVID-19 (a few samples of this study predate the infection). Cell type and time point are not known. Written as DNA, the CDR3 is TGTGCCAGCAGTAAACAAGAGACCCAGTACTTC. Translated: CASSKQETQYF.